Each of the 12 T cell receptor beta chains below was sequenced from the same sample in a study of cytomegalovirus exposure and HLA in healthy donors. Primers included in the PCR were 60 Vbeta and 13 Jbeta primers. Assay: immunoSEQ multiplex PCR; the TCRdb copy retains only in-frame clones and omits some. This sample has around 140,000 clones; more than 70% occur once, and the top ten carry 2.5% to 4%. Sequenced material: PBMCs. All receptors derive from a man aged 40-50 years in good health and CMV-seronegative.

V gene TRBV19 combines with J gene TRBJ1-5; TRBD1 might be the D (5 bases). The germline CDR1 and CDR2 sequences are LNHDA and SQIVND (reference sequence). The CDR3 is made up of 15 amino acids. V lost 3 bases, J lost 1 base, and 10 bases lay in between. The CDR3 region has the DNA TGTGCCAGTAGTATTACAGGACCGAGCAATCAGCCCCAGCATTTT. This encodes CASSITGPSNQPQHF.

V usage is TRBV4-1 and J usage is TRBJ2-7; unclear D gene. The CDR3 is 14 amino acids. CDR1 MGHRA and CDR2 YSYEKL come from the germline V gene. Trimming took 0 bases from V and 5 from J, leaving 11 bases between them. CDR3 in amino acids: CASSQDYRENEQYF. The CDR3 nucleotides read TGCGCCAGCAGCCAAGATTATAGAGAAAACGAGCAGTACTTC.

A single count supports this clone. V and J are TRBV6-6 and TRBJ1-5, with a possible D match to TRBD1 (5 bases). CDR3 length: 16 amino acids. Germline V gene sequence: CDR1 MNHNY, CDR2 SVGAGI (reference sequence). The V end was cut by 6 bases, the J end by 2 bases, with 17 bases between. In DNA, the CDR3 is TGTGCCAGCAGGGGGGGAGGGGAGAGTGGCAATCAGCCCCAGCATTTT. It codes for CASRGGGESGNQPQHF.

This chain uses TRBV11-3 with TRBJ1-1; D gene uncertain. Trimming pared 0 bases from V and 5 bases from J, leaving 10 bases between. This CDR3 is built from 14 residues. Germline lookup yields CDR1 SGHNT and CDR2 YENEEA. In DNA form, the CDR3 reads TGTGCCAGCAGCTTAGACGGGTCGGGGACTGAAGCTTTCTTT. This gives the protein CASSLDGSGTEAFF.

The chain uses TRBV29-1 and TRBJ1-1; 9 bases are a match to TRBD1. Germline CDR1 reads SQVTM; CDR2 reads ANQGSEA. Trimming cost V 6 bases and J 3 bases; bases outside gene matches: 11. The CDR3 is 15 amino acids. The CDR3 sequence is CSVTGTGPRDTEAFF. CDR3 DNA sequence: TGCAGCGTAACCGGGACAGGGCCTAGGGACACTGAAGCTTTCTTT.

This rearrangement joins TRBV9 to TRBJ2-1, with TRBD2 identical over 7 bases. CDR1 is SGDLS, CDR2 YYNGEE, per germline. This CDR3 contains 13 residues. Trimming took 0 bases from V and 9 from J; bases not matched to a gene: 3. CDR3 sequence reads: CASSVAERGEQFF. The CDR3 nucleotides are TGTGCCAGCAGCGTAGCTGAGCGGGGTGAGCAGTTCTTC.

This rearrangement joins TRBV6-1 to TRBJ1-2; D gene unclear. CDR1 is MNHNS, CDR2 SASEGT, per germline. The CDR3 consists of 15 residues. Between the trimmed V and J ends, which lost 7 bases and 2 bases, there was a span of 17 bases. The CDR3 DNA is TGTGCCAGCACCCCCGGGGTAGCGGGGAACTATGGCTACACCTTC. Protein sequence: CASTPGVAGNYGYTF.

The rearrangement uses TRBV9 and TRBJ1-2; no clear D gene. The CDR3 is 12 residues long. V dropped 3 bases and J dropped 6 bases, with 9 bases sitting between them. Germline V gene sequence: CDR1 SGDLS, CDR2 YYNGEE. CDR3 in DNA: TGTGCCAGCAGCGGTGAGAGCAATGGCTACACCTTC. Its translation is CASSGESNGYTF.

J is TRBJ1-5 and V is TRBV10-3; the D is unclear. V lost 0 bases and J lost 6, with 9 bases in between. The germline V gene encodes CDR1 ENHRY and CDR2 SYGVKD. CDR3 length: 14 residues. The CDR3 coding sequence is TGTGCCATCAGTGAGTCGGCAGGATCTCAGCCCCAGCATTTT. Residues: CAISESAGSQPQHF.

This clone came up once. V is TRBV29-1 and J is TRBJ2-5; D remains ambiguous. The CDR3 is 13 amino acids. From germline, CDR1 is SQVTM and CDR2 ANQGSEA. Trimming shortened V by 2 bases and J by 2 bases, and 9 bases separated the two germline ends. The CDR3 DNA reads as TGCAGCGTTGAAATACTACTACAAGAGACCCAGTACTTC. This gives the protein CSVEILLQETQYF.

This clone was counted a few times. The V and J genes are TRBV5-5 and TRBJ1-3; the match to TRBD1 covers 7 bases. Germline values: CDR1 SGHKS, CDR2 YYEKEE (reference sequence). V was clipped by 0 bases and J by 0 bases; unmatched bases: 6. The CDR3 extends over 17 amino acids. CDR3 sequence reads: CASSLVDRLLSGNTIYF. The CDR3 DNA is TGTGCCAGCAGCTTGGTGGACAGGCTTCTCTCTGGAAACACCATATATTTT.

V and J are TRBV6-5 and TRBJ1-5; TRBD1 aligns across 9 bases. This CDR3 contains 13 residues. Trimming took 6 bases from V and 7 from J; bases not matched to a gene: 4. Germline V gene lookup returns CDR1 MNHEY and CDR2 SVGAGI. The CDR3 bases are TGTGCCAGCAGACGACAGGGGGGCCAGCCCCAGCATTTT. It yields the protein CASRRQGGQPQHF.